This TCR beta chain was captured in a study of blood T cells in healthy people across ages. Study-wide results and limits: Unsorted PBMC input precluded a conclusive naive versus antigen-experienced comparison.

This clonotype was counted a few times. The target antigen is unknown. V was clipped by 6 bases and J by 7 bases; unmatched bases: 6. The CDR3 runs to 14 residues. It was with a sample-barcoded 5' primer and a J-beta primer mix that a second PCR of about 6 to 11 cycles was run. Tags on each cDNA molecule came from a template-switch adaptor with 12 random nucleotides. Each CDR3 protein is one row after TCRdb ran MiXCR on the 5' RACE reads. This table holds around 1,900,000 distinct CDR3 sequences, 30% to 40% found once. In terms of origin and age, donors were healthy Caucasian individuals from Russia aged about 6 to 95.

The material sequenced was blood. The rearrangement links TRBV12-3 or TRBV12-4 to TRBJ2-1, with 10 bases lining up with TRBD1. This sequence was found in a human donor in good health. The CDR3 nucleotides are TGTGCCAGCAGCCGATGGACAGGGGGAAATGAGCAGTTCTTC. It translates to CASSRWTGGNEQFF.